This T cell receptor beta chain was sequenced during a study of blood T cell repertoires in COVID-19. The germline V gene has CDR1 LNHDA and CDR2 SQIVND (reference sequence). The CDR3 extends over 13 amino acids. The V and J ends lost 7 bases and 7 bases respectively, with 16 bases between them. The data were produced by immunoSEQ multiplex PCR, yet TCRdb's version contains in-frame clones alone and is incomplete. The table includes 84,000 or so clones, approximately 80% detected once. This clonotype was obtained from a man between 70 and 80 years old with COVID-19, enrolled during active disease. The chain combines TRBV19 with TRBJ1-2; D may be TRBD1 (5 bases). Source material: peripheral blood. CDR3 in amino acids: CASMDGGSGGYTF. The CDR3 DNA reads TGTGCCAGTATGGACGGGGGGTCGGGTGGCTACACCTTC.